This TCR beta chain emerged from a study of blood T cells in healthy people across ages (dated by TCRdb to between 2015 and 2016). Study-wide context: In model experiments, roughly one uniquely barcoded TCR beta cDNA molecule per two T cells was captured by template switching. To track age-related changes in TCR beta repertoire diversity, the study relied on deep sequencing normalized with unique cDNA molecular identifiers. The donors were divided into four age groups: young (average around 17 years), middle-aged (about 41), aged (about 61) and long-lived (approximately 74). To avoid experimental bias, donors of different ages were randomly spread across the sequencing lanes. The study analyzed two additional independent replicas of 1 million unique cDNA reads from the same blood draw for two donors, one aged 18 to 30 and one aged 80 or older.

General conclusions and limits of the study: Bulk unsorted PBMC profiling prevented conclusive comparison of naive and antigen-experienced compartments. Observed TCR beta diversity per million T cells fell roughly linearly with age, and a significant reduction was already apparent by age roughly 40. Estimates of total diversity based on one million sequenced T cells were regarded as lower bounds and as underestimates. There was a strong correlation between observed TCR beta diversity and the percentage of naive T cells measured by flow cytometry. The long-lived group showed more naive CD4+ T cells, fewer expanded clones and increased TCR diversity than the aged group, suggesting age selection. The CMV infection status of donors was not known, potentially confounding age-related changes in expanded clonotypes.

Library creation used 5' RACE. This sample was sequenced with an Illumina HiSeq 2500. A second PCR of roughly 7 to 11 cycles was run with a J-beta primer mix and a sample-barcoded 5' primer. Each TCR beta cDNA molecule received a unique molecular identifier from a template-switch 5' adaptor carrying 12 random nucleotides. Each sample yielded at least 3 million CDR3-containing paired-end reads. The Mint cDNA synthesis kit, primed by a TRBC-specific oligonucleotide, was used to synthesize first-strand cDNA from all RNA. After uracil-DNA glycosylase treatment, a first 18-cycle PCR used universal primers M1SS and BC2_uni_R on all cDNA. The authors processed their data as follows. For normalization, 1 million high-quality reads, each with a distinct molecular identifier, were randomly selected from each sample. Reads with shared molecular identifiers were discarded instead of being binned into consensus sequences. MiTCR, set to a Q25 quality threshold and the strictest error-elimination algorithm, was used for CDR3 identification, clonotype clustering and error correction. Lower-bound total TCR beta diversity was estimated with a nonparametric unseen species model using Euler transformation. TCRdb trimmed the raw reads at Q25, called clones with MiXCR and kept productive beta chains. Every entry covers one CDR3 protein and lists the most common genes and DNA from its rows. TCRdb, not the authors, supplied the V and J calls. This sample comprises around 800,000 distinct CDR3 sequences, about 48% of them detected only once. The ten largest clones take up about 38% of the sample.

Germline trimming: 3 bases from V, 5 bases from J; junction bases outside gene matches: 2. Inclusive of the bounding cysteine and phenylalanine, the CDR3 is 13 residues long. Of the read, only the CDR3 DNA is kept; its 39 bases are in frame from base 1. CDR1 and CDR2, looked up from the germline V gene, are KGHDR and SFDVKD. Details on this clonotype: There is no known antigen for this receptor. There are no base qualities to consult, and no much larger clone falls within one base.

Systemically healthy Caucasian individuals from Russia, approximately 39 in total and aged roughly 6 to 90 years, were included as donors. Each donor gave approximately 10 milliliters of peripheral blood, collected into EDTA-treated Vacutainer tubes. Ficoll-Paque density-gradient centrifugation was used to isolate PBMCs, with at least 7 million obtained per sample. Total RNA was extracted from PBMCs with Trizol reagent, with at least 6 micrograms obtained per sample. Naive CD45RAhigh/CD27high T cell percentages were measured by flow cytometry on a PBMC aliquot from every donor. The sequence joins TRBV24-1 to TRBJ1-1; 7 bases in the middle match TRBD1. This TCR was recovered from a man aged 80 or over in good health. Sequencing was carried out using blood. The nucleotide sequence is TGTGCCACCAGTGATACAGGGGTAACTGAAGCTTTCTTT. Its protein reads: CATSDTGVTEAFF.